The rows below give T cell receptor beta chains drawn from one sample of a study of tissue T cells after allogeneic stem cell transplantation. Libraries were prepared by immunoSEQ multiplex PCR; TCRdb keeps only in-frame clonotypes and omits some of them. The sample holds around 2,000 clones, 55% to 70% seen once. The sample was ileal tissue, taken at autopsy. The source is a male patient of 60 years or more with steroid-refractory graft-versus-host disease after an allogeneic stem cell transplant. Part of the T cell pool may stem from the graft donor. Both conserved end residues are trimmed from each CDR3. Some rows mark clone size as missing; the rest say once, few, many or name a class of expanded clone.

J | size | V | CDR3
TRBJ2-7 | few | TRBV4-3 | ASSLKGGGYYEQY
TRBJ1-1 | once | TRBV5-1 | ASNPGQGNTEAF
TRBJ2-3 | NA | TRBV24-1 | ATSDSLAQGMDTQY
TRBJ1-6 | NA | TRBV7-9 | ASSLAEGASYNSPLH
TRBJ2-7 | NA | TRBV5-6 | ASSLSYHEQY
TRBJ2-1 | few | TRBV29-1 | SVKTGEAYNEQF
TRBJ1-5 | NA | TRBV27 | ASSLLNQPQH
TRBJ2-1 | few | TRBV7-9 | ASNFGVAPNEQF
TRBJ2-5 | NA | TRBV19 | ASSNLAGGETQY
TRBJ1-2 | NA | TRBV10-3 | ATTGGAGMGYGYT
TRBJ1-2 | NA | TRBV10-3 | AISESMGQGFNLNYGYT
TRBJ1-1 | NA | TRBV11-1 | ASNPGGDTEAF
TRBJ1-6 | large | TRBV27 | ASSLDFGSPLH
TRBJ2-1 | NA | TRBV18 | ASSRNSADEQF
TRBJ1-1 | NA | TRBV6-2/TRBV6-3 | ASSYRTGAEAF
TRBJ2-5 | NA | TRBV15 | ATSEGGRGAQETQY
TRBJ2-1 | NA | TRBV9 | ASSVSRRGYNEQF
TRBJ2-5 | NA | TRBV7-7 | ASSLTGVRGETQY
TRBJ1-1 | large | TRBV4-3 | ASSQDLGEGTEAF
TRBJ1-2 | few | TRBV7-2 | ASSSRQGNGYT
TRBJ2-2 | NA | TRBV19 | ASSTSTGNLFPANTGELF
TRBJ1-2 | NA | TRBV6-6 | ASSYLEAGGYT
TRBJ2-5 | once | TRBV4-3 | ASSHAATSGGETQY
TRBJ2-7 | NA | TRBV6-5 | ASSYGGGAYEQY
TRBJ2-7 | NA | TRBV27 | ASSLDRNSYEQY
TRBJ2-2 | NA | TRBV7-3 | ASSPAGLGTGELF
TRBJ2-5 | NA | TRBV18 | ASSPPGAAETQY
TRBJ2-2 | NA | TRBV9 | ASSPDRRNTGELF
TRBJ2-2 | NA | TRBV7-9 | ASKGTGELF
TRBJ1-6 | NA | TRBV12-3/TRBV12-4 | ASRGRRSSPLH
TRBJ2-3 | large | TRBV5-8 | ASSLGEGTSGTTDTQY
TRBJ2-7 | large | TRBV4-2 | ASSGQGPYEQY
TRBJ2-1 | NA | TRBV7-3 | ASSLSSGTSGGEQF
TRBJ2-3 | NA | TRBV5-5 | ASSTTGVPDTQY
TRBJ1-1 | NA | TRBV7-2 | ASSTYNRMANAEAF
TRBJ2-7 | NA | TRBV5-6 | ASSLSRSSYEQY
TRBJ1-4 | NA | TRBV19 | ASSKRGDRDEKLF
TRBJ1-2 | few | TRBV5-1 | ASSVSGTASYGYT
TRBJ2-5 | NA | TRBV5-1 | ASSSRDPVGETQY
TRBJ2-7 | NA | TRBV11-3 | ASSGGGAEQY
TRBJ1-1 | NA | TRBV18 | ASSGDSMAF
TRBJ2-2 | NA | TRBV6-6 | ASSQPSGRGLSRELF
TRBJ2-7 | few | TRBV5-5 | ASSLTGQASYEQY
TRBJ2-5 | few | TRBV7-2 | ASSLLPGSGETQY
TRBJ2-5 | NA | TRBV7-9 | ASSPRTTQY
TRBJ1-3 | large | TRBV5-1 | ASSFDGTGNTIY
TRBJ2-3 | NA | TRBV11-2 | ASSLDGRGGTDTQY
TRBJ1-6 | large | TRBV11-2 | ASSTDISRSPLH
TRBJ2-5 | NA | TRBV4-2 | VSSQVSGQGEETQY
TRBJ1-1 | NA | TRBV5-1 | ASSIGQGMNTEAF
TRBJ1-2 | NA | TRBV4-3 | ASSQDRQGNYGYT
TRBJ1-2 | large | TRBV2 | ASSARTDYGYT
TRBJ2-1 | NA | TRBV3-1/TRBV3-2 | ASSLASGLLSTNNEQF
TRBJ2-1 | few | TRBV7-8 | ASSLGLAPKSNEQF
TRBJ2-3 | large | TRBV3-1/TRBV3-2 | ASSQGRPADTQY
TRBJ2-2 | NA | TRBV11-2 | ASSGGLVDGELF
TRBJ2-7 | few | TRBV14 | ASSQGFDGLYEQY
TRBJ1-1 | NA | TRBV7-2 | ASSLLQQGLAF
TRBJ1-1 | few | TRBV2 | ASSEAKTGRAF